The T cell receptor (beta chain) under discussion was sequenced for a study of cytomegalovirus exposure and HLA in healthy donors. Findings and caveats of the study: There were a few CMV-associated chains whose specificity for CMV antigens was confirmed in vitro.

On this clone: No antigen is known for it.

Samples came from healthy bone marrow donors. PCR used 60 Vbeta primers and 13 Jbeta primers. Some clones are missing from TCRdb's copy, which holds only in-frame ones; the method was immunoSEQ multiplex PCR. The sample yields over 150,000 clones, roughly 74% seen once. CDR3 length: 14 amino acids. V was cut by 2 bases and J by 8 bases, with 12 bases left in between. In germline, CDR1 is KGHSH, CDR2 LQKENI. This TCR was sampled from a male donor in good health and CMV-seronegative. The sample consisted of PBMCs. The rearrangement links TRBV18 to TRBJ1-4; a weak D match, TRBD1 (5 bases). As DNA, the CDR3 is TGTGCCAGCTCACCAGGGGAGGGGAACGAAAAACTGTTTTTT. This codes for CASSPGEGNEKLFF. Supplemented by reference TRBV18 and TRBJ1-4, the full variable domain reads NAGVMQNPRHLVRRRGQEARLRCSPMKGHSHVYWYRQLPEEGLKFMVYLQKENIIDESGMPKERFSAEFPKEGPSILRIQQVVRGDSAAYFCASSPGEGNEKLFFGSGTQLSVL.